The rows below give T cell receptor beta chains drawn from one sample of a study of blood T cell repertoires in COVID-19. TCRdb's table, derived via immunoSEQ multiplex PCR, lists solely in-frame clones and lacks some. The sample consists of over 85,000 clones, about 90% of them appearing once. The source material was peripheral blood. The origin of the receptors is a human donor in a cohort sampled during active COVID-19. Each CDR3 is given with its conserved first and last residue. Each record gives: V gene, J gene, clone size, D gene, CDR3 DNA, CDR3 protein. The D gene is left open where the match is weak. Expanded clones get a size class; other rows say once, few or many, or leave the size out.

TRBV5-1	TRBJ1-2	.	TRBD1	TGCGCCAGCAGCGGCGCACCGGGACAGGGCTTCTATGGCTACACCTTC	CASSGAPGQGFYGYTF
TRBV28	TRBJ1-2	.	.	TGTGCCAGCAGTTTAGATCCTTCTGGCGGCTACACCTTC	CASSLDPSGGYTF
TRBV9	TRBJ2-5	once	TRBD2	TGTGCCAGCAGCGCCAATCAGCGGGGGGGCAGTGAGACCCAGTACTTC	CASSANQRGGSETQYF
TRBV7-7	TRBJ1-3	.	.	TGTGCTAGCAGCTTAGACGGTGGAAACACCATATATTTT	CASSLDGGNTIYF
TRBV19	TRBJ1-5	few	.	TGTGCCAGTAGTATAGGGATCTTGGGGCAGCTTAATCAGCCCCAGCATTTT	CASSIGILGQLNQPQHF
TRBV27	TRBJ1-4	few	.	TGTGCCAGCAGCCCAATCTACATATCCCAGCAGGAAAATGAAAAACTGTTTTTT	CASSPIYISQQENEKLFF
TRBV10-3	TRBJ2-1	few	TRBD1	TGTGCCATCACCGTGGACAGGGATGATGAGCAGTTCTTC	CAITVDRDDEQFF
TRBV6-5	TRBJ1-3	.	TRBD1	TGTGCCAGCAGCCTGGGACAGATATCTGGAAACACCATATATTTT	CASSLGQISGNTIYF
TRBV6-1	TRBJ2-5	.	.	TGTGCCAGCAGTGAAGCTCGGCGGATGGCGGGGGAGACCCAGTACTTC	CASSEARRMAGETQYF
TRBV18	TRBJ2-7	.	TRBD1	TGTGCCAGCTCACCCCTTTTTGGACAGGGGGCCTCCTACGAGCAGTACTTC	CASSPLFGQGASYEQYF
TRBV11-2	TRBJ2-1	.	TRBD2	TGTGCCAGCAGCTTTCGAACTAGTAGCGGGAGAGGGGCTGAGCAGTTCTTC	CASSFRTSSGRGAEQFF
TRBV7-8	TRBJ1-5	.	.	TGTGCCAGCAGCTTATCGGGACTCCGGGGTAATCAGCCCCAGCATTTT	CASSLSGLRGNQPQHF
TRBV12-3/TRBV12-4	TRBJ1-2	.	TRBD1	TGTGCCAGCACCCGAGGGGGCGCAAATGGCTACACCTTC	CASTRGGANGYTF
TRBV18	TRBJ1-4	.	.	TGTGCCAGCTCACCAGTAGCGGGGGGTGAAAAACTGTTTTTT	CASSPVAGGEKLFF
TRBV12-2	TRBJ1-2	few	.	TGTGCAAGTCGCTTAGAGGGGTGTCGGGAGACAGGGGCTGCGTATGGCTACACCTTC	CASRLEGCRETGAAYGYTF
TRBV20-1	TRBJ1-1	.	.	TGCAGTGCCCCCGAGTCAGCGCAAGCTTTCTTT	CSAPESAQAFF
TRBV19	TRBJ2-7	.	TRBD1	TGTGCCAGTGCCGGGACAGAATCCTACGAGCAGTACTTC	CASAGTESYEQYF
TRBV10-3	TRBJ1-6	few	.	TGTGCCATCAGTGAGTCGTCAGGGGATAATTCACCCCTCCACTTT	CAISESSGDNSPLHF
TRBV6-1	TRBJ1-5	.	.	TGTGCCAGCAGTGAATTTACAGGGAGACAGCCCCAGCATTTT	CASSEFTGRQPQHF
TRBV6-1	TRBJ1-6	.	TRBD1	TGTGCCAGCAGTGAATCAGGGACAGGGCGTCTCCTCCACTTT	CASSESGTGRLLHF
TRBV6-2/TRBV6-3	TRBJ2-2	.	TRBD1	TGTGCCAGCAGTATGCCGGGACAGGGGATCCCCGGGGAGCTGTTTTTT	CASSMPGQGIPGELFF
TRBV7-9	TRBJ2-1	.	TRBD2	TGTGCCAGCAGCACAAGCGGGGGGGCCTACAATGAGCAGTTCTTC	CASSTSGGAYNEQFF
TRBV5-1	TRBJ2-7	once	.	TGCGCCAGCAGCTTGGAAGGGGTGAGGGAGCAGTACTTC	CASSLEGVREQYF
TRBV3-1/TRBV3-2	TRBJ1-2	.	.	TGTGCCAGCAGCAAACAGGTCCCGAACTATGGCTACACCTTC	CASSKQVPNYGYTF
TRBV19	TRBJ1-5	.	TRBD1	TGTGCCAGTAGCCCCTTGGGGGGACAGAGAAATCAGCCCCAGCATTTT	CASSPLGGQRNQPQHF
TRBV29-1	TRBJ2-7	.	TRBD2	TGCAGCGTGGAGCGGGAGGGCTCCTACGAGCAGTACTTC	CSVEREGSYEQYF
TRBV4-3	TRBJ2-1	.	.	TGCGCCAGCAGCCAAGATATTCCCGGCAATGAGCAGTTCTTC	CASSQDIPGNEQFF
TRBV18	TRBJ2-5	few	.	TGTGCCAGCTCAAGAGACCAAGAGACCCAGTACTTC	CASSRDQETQYF
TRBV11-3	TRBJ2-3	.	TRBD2	TGTGCCAGCAGCCGGAGCGGGGTCAGCACAGATACGCAGTATTTT	CASSRSGVSTDTQYF
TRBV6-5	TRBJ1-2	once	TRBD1	TGTGCCACCTTGATAGGGGGCCCCTATGGCTACACCTTC	CATLIGGPYGYTF
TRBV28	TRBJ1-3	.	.	TGTGCCAGCATTTCAGGGCCTGGAAACACCATATATTTT	CASISGPGNTIYF
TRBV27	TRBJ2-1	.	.	TGTGCCAGCAGACAAAGACAGATCGGTATCTCCTACAATGAGCAGTTCTTC	CASRQRQIGISYNEQFF
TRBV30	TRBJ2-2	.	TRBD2	TGTGCCTGGGAGGCTAGCGGGAAGGCCGGGGAGCTGTTTTTT	CAWEASGKAGELFF
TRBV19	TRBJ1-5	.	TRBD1	TGTGCCAGTAGTACACATGACAGGGGAGGTTGGAATCAGCCCCAGCATTTT	CASSTHDRGGWNQPQHF
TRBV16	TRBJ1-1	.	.	TGTGCCAGCAGCCAATTCAGGACTCTGAACACTGAAGCTTTCTTT	CASSQFRTLNTEAFF
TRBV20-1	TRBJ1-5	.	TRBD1	TGCAGTGCTGGTGGGACAGGCAATCAGCCCCAGCATTTT	CSAGGTGNQPQHF
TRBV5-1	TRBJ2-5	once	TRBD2	TGCGCCAGCAGGAGCGGGGATCCTCAAGAGACCCAGTACTTC	CASRSGDPQETQYF
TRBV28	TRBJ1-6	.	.	TGTGCCAGCAGTTTATGGGGGGGGCCCAATTCACCCCTCCACTTT	CASSLWGGPNSPLHF
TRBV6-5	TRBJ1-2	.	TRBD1	TGTGCCAGCAGACCGGACAGGGGGCCAGGATATGGCTACACCTTC	CASRPDRGPGYGYTF
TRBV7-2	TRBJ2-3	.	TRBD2	TGTGCCAGCACCCCGGTAGCGGGACGGGATACGCAGTATTTT	CASTPVAGRDTQYF
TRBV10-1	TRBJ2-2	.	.	TGCGCCAGCAGGAATGGGCCGAACACCGGGGAGCTGTTTTTT	CASRNGPNTGELFF